This TCR beta chain emerged from a study of T-cell memory formation after mild COVID-19. V was pared by 3 bases and J by 4 bases, with 15 bases between. The CDR3 is 15 amino acids. TCRdb passed the 5' RACE reads through MiXCR, listing each CDR3 protein once. The table shows about 280,000 distinct CDR3 sequences, with roughly 8% occurring only once. The sequence derives from a man between 18 and 35 years old who had mild COVID-19 (a few samples of this study predate the infection). Cell type and time point are not known. This rearrangement joins TRBV12-3 or TRBV12-4 to TRBJ2-5, with D uncertain. The material sequenced was PBMCs or a T cell subset sorted from them (not recorded which). CDR3 region: CASSLGTTQRETQYF. The CDR3 bases are TGTGCCAGCAGTTTGGGAACCACACAAAGAGAGACCCAGTACTTC.